Listed below are T cell receptor beta chains from one sample, sequenced in a study of control samples from healthy donors and cancer patients. Method: immunoSEQ multiplex PCR; TCRdb's copy keeps in-frame clones and lacks some. The profile shows more than 35,000 clones, 90% to 95% of them singletons. Sequencing was done on a sample of blood. These receptors were obtained from a man between 60 and 70 years old in good health. The CDR3 runs from the conserved cysteine through the conserved F or W. The order of the fields is J gene, V gene, D gene, clone size, CDR3 DNA, CDR3 protein. The D gene is left open where the match is weak. Rows may omit the clone size; those that give it use once, few, many or a size class.

TRBJ1-1	TRBV4-1	.	.	TGCGCCAGCAGCCAGAGAAGATCCATGAACACTGAAGCTTTCTTT	CASSQRRSMNTEAFF
TRBJ2-5	TRBV11-2	.	.	TGTGCCAGCATCTCGGAAGGCAGTCTCCAAGAGACCCAGTACTTC	CASISEGSLQETQYF
TRBJ2-2	TRBV7-8	TRBD1	.	TGTGCCAGCAGCTTAGACAGGGGGGACACCGGGGAGCTGTTTTTT	CASSLDRGDTGELFF
TRBJ2-4	TRBV28	.	.	TGTGCCAGCAGTCCTCGGGACTTCATGGCCAAAAACATTCAGTACTTC	CASSPRDFMAKNIQYF
TRBJ2-5	TRBV4-1	TRBD1	once	TGCGCCAGCAGCCAAGATAGAACAGGGGAAGAGACCCAGTACTTC	CASSQDRTGEETQYF
TRBJ2-2	TRBV7-3	.	.	TGTGCCAGCAGCGCCGGGACGGACAGGAACACCGGGGAGCTGTTTTTT	CASSAGTDRNTGELFF
TRBJ1-4	TRBV19	.	.	TGTGCCAGTAGTCGGACGGGGGAAAAACTGTTTTTT	CASSRTGEKLFF
TRBJ2-1	TRBV5-1	.	.	TGCGCCAGCACCCCCGGCGGCGCTGAGGAGCAGTTCTTC	CASTPGGAEEQFF
TRBJ2-1	TRBV14	TRBD2	.	TGTGCCAGCAGCCAAGATATCAGCGGGAGTAACAATGAGCAGTTCTTC	CASSQDISGSNNEQFF
TRBJ2-3	TRBV14	TRBD2	.	TGTGCCAGCAGCCAAGTGGGAGGGAGTGCAGATACGCAGTATTTT	CASSQVGGSADTQYF
TRBJ1-1	TRBV27	.	.	TGTGCCAGCAGTTTAGAAAGGGGGTTTCGGAACACTGAAGCTTTCTTT	CASSLERGFRNTEAFF
TRBJ2-7	TRBV7-2	TRBD2	.	TGTGCCAGCAGCAGGTTAGCGGGAGGGCCGTACGAGCAGTACTTC	CASSRLAGGPYEQYF
TRBJ1-1	TRBV14	.	.	TGTGCCAGCAGCCAGGAGGGCCCGAACACTGAAGCTTTCTTT	CASSQEGPNTEAFF
TRBJ1-1	TRBV2	.	.	TGTGCCAGCAGTGAAAGGGAGGGGAGGACTGAAGCTTTCTTT	CASSEREGRTEAFF
TRBJ2-1	TRBV9	.	.	TGTGCCAGCAGCGTTGTGGCGGGATGGCCCTACAATGAGCAGTTCTTC	CASSVVAGWPYNEQFF
TRBJ2-1	TRBV11-3	.	.	TGTGCCAGCAGCTTAGGTTCGCAAGCCTCCTACAATGAGCAGTTCTTC	CASSLGSQASYNEQFF
TRBJ2-3	TRBV15	.	few	TGTGCCACCAGCAGAGATCGATCTAGCAGCCTTAGCACAGATACGCAGTATTTT	CATSRDRSSSLSTDTQYF
TRBJ1-6	TRBV27	.	.	TGTGCCAGCAGTTCCGTTGATCCGCGATATAATTCACCCCTCCACTTT	CASSSVDPRYNSPLHF
TRBJ1-5	TRBV7-9	.	.	TGTGCCAGCAGCTTACTCCGGGATCAGCCCCAGCATTTT	CASSLLRDQPQHF
TRBJ2-1	TRBV10-1	TRBD1	.	TGCGCCAGCAGTCAAGACAGGGAGAATGTGCAGTTCTTC	CASSQDRENVQFF
TRBJ1-1	TRBV5-1	TRBD1	.	TGCGCCAGCAGCTTGGACAGGGGGCGGACTGAAGCTTTCTTT	CASSLDRGRTEAFF
TRBJ2-1	TRBV7-2	.	.	TGTGCCAGCAACATCCCAACTAGGGGCAATGAGCAGTTCTTC	CASNIPTRGNEQFF
TRBJ2-1	TRBV11-3	.	.	TGTGCCAGCAGCTTCAGCGGTGAGCAGTTCTTC	CASSFSGEQFF
TRBJ1-1	TRBV7-2	TRBD1	.	TGTGCCAGCAGCTTAGAGGGGGCGCGCAGCACTGAAGCTTTCTTT	CASSLEGARSTEAFF
TRBJ1-6	TRBV19	.	.	TGTGCCAGTAGGGTGGACGGCTATAATTCACCCCTCCACTTT	CASRVDGYNSPLHF
TRBJ2-7	TRBV3-1/TRBV3-2	.	.	TGTGCCAGCAGCCAGGCCTCCTACGAGCAGTACTTC	CASSQASYEQYF
TRBJ2-1	TRBV25-1	TRBD2	.	TGTGCCAGCAGTGGGACTAGCGGGAGAAATGAGCAGTTCTTC	CASSGTSGRNEQFF
TRBJ2-4	TRBV21-1	.	once	TGTGCCAGCCGAGGAGAAGGACAGACCTTAGGCAAAAACATTCAGTACTTC	CASRGEGQTLGKNIQYF
TRBJ1-3	TRBV10-1	.	.	TGCGCCAGCAGTGAGTCGACCTCTGGAAACACCATATATTTT	CASSESTSGNTIYF
TRBJ1-1	TRBV7-9	TRBD1	.	TGTGCCAGCAGCTTAGCTACAGGGGCCACTGAAGCTTTCTTT	CASSLATGATEAFF
TRBJ2-1	TRBV11-3	TRBD2	.	TGTGCCAGCAGCCTGGGACTAGCGGGGGTGAATGAGCAGTTCTTC	CASSLGLAGVNEQFF
TRBJ1-3	TRBV6-1	.	.	TGTGCCAGCAGTGAACGGGACGGTAACACCATATATTTT	CASSERDGNTIYF
TRBJ2-5	TRBV5-1	.	.	TGCGCCAGCATGTACGGGCGATCTGAAGAGACCCAGTACTTC	CASMYGRSEETQYF
TRBJ2-5	TRBV3-1/TRBV3-2	TRBD2	.	TGTGCCAGCAGCCAAGCCCTACTAGCGGCCCAAGAGACCCAGTACTTC	CASSQALLAAQETQYF
TRBJ1-1	TRBV6-5	.	.	TGTGCCAGCAGTTCTACCTTGAACACTGAAGCTTTCTTT	CASSSTLNTEAFF
TRBJ1-1	TRBV3-1/TRBV3-2	TRBD1	once	TGTGCCAGCAGCCAAGATCTGCTTGGGACAGGGAGATTGGACACTGAAGCTTTCTTT	CASSQDLLGTGRLDTEAFF
TRBJ2-2	TRBV11-2	TRBD1	.	TGTGCCAGCAGCTCGCACCGGGACAGGGGGCTTGGCGGGGAGCTGTTTTTT	CASSSHRDRGLGGELFF
TRBJ2-7	TRBV6-2/TRBV6-3	TRBD1	.	TGTGCCAGCAGTTACAGGCAGGGGGCCGACGAGCAGTACTTC	CASSYRQGADEQYF
TRBJ2-7	TRBV27	TRBD1	once	TGTGCCAGCAGTTTTGGACAGGGAATCTCCTACGAGCAGTACTTC	CASSFGQGISYEQYF
TRBJ2-3	TRBV6-5	.	.	TGTGCCAGCAGTTACGGATCCCCTAGCACAGATACGCAGTATTTT	CASSYGSPSTDTQYF
TRBJ2-1	TRBV10-3	TRBD1	.	TGTGCCATCAGTGAGTACGGGACAGGGCCCTACAATGAGCAGTTCTTC	CAISEYGTGPYNEQFF
TRBJ1-1	TRBV30	.	.	TGTGCCTCCCCGCTGGGGGATGGCACTGAAGCTTTCTTT	CASPLGDGTEAFF
TRBJ1-6	TRBV19	TRBD1	.	TGTGCCAGTAGCAATAACTGGGACAGTTCCAATTCACCCCTCCACTTT	CASSNNWDSSNSPLHF
TRBJ2-5	TRBV6-2/TRBV6-3	.	.	TGTGCCAGCAGTTACTCGATTGGCAACGGAGCGACCCAGTACTTC	CASSYSIGNGATQYF
TRBJ1-1	TRBV20-1	.	.	TGCAGTGCGTGGGGGCCCGCCTTT	CSAWGPAF
TRBJ2-3	TRBV29-1	.	.	TGCAGCGGCATCAGGGATCCTAGCACAGATACGCAGTATTTT	CSGIRDPSTDTQYF
TRBJ2-7	TRBV29-1	TRBD1	.	TGCAGCGGGGGACAGGGCGCCTACGAGCAGTACTTC	CSGGQGAYEQYF
TRBJ1-2	TRBV12-5	TRBD1	.	TGTGCTAGTGGTTTTCGGCTCCGGGACAGGGGACAGGATGGCTACACCTTC	CASGFRLRDRGQDGYTF
TRBJ2-7	TRBV5-8	.	.	TGTGCCAGCAGCCCCCGCCCCATGCGGATGTACGAGCAGTACTTC	CASSPRPMRMYEQYF
TRBJ2-1	TRBV28	TRBD1	.	TGTGCCAGCAGAGGGACAGGGGGCTCCAATGAGCAGTTCTTC	CASRGTGGSNEQFF
TRBJ1-5	TRBV28	TRBD1	.	TGTGCCAGCAGTTTCGACAGGGGGACAAAGAATCAGCCCCAGCATTTT	CASSFDRGTKNQPQHF
TRBJ1-1	TRBV27	.	.	TGTGCCAGCAGGAGGACAGAACTGAACACTGAAGCTTTCTTT	CASRRTELNTEAFF
TRBJ1-2	TRBV12-3/TRBV12-4	.	.	TGTGCCAGCAGCGACCAAGGGGGCTACACCTTC	CASSDQGGYTF
TRBJ2-4	TRBV21-1	.	.	TGTGCCAGCAGCAAAGGACGGGGGCTAGGGCCTAAAAACATTCAGTACTTC	CASSKGRGLGPKNIQYF